This TCR beta chain was retrieved from a study of T cell responses to AZD1222 COVID-19 vaccine (dated by TCRdb to the early 2020s). Regarding the research as a whole: AZD1222 recipients whose second dose came at about 4 weeks and those whose second dose came at about 12 weeks were combined into one group, since spike-specific TCR depth and breadth did not differ between the two schedules. A total of 230 to 250 trial participants underwent TCR sequencing, of whom 200 to 220 received two doses of AZD1222 and about 25 received two doses of the MenACWY control vaccine. Trial participants were enrolled by age into 18-55, 56-69 and 70-plus year subgroups, with roughly 150, 30 and 60 TCR-sequenced participants respectively. Study-wide conclusions, independent of this receptor: Because no day 14 peak-response samples were available, the repertoires could be characterized only after the peak T cell response. Epitopes outside the regions mutated in the B.1.351 and B.1.1.7 variants were reportedly recognized by nearly half of the unique spike-specific TCRs. Participants were mostly white British and included more females than males, and it was suggested by the authors that clonal diversity may have been underestimated. Conclusions about previously exposed vaccinees are limited because only six or seven AZD1222 recipients were SARS-CoV-2 seropositive at baseline. CD4 TCRs associated with the vaccine covered the entire spike protein, and the dominant responses were in regions 160-218 and 743-854. Spike-specific TCR breadth and depth rose significantly after two AZD1222 doses compared with day 0 and with MenACWY recipients. The 56-69-year group was small, and its depth increase did not reach significance, likely because of low power.

The CDR3 regions of human TCRbeta chains were analyzed by immunosequencing. In the source study's methods: TCRs in the repertoires were matched against a reference library of SARS-CoV-2-specific TCRs that had been generated with the MIRA antigen-specificity platform. Breadth meant the fraction of unique TCRs that were SARS-CoV-2-associated, whereas depth meant the fraction of total T cells that were SARS-CoV-2-associated. Using the MIRA data, each spike-specific TCR was mapped to the spike region that the TCR reacts to and placed in a CD4 or CD8 class. Log10-transformed breadth and depth values were compared by one-way ANOVA with Sidak's multiple comparisons tests. Sourced from immuneACCESS, this table was stored by TCRdb with only in-frame sequences that have V and J called. A share of the clones is absent; for the studies checked, an unresolved V gene accounts for under half, and the remainder has no known explanation. From that table come the V and J calls and clone size; the DNA was used to work out D and trimming. This sample has roughly 100,000 clones in its table, and 75% to 90% of those were observed once. The top ten clones comprise roughly 5.1% of the sample.

Interpreted using the paper, the time point label stands for: baseline before first vaccination. The vaccinee samples were drawn from two UK trials, COV001 and COV002, one of which was a single-blind randomized controlled phase 2/3 trial testing AZD1222 (ChAdOx1 nCoV-19) in healthy adults. For TCRbeta chain sequencing, PBMC samples from trial participants were taken at day 0 and at day 28 after the second dose. About this clone: Which antigen it targets is not known. The input lacks base qualities; no much larger clone sits a single base away.

The CDR3 sequence holds 11 residues, the cysteine and phenylalanine included. The entry retains the CDR3 DNA only, 33 bases that are in frame from base 1. A distance of 5 bases separates the germline ends of V and J, which lose 1 base and 8 bases respectively. CDR1 and CDR2 (PRHDT, FYEKMQ) derive from the germline V gene (reference sequence). This sample comprised peripheral blood, obtained on day 0 of AZD1222 vaccination. The source of this sequence is an adult in good health. The chain couples TRBV13 to TRBJ1-1, with no confidently assigned D gene. The DNA sequence is TGTGCCAGCAGCTTAGTACAGGAAGCTTTCTTT. This sequence encodes CASSLVQEAFF.